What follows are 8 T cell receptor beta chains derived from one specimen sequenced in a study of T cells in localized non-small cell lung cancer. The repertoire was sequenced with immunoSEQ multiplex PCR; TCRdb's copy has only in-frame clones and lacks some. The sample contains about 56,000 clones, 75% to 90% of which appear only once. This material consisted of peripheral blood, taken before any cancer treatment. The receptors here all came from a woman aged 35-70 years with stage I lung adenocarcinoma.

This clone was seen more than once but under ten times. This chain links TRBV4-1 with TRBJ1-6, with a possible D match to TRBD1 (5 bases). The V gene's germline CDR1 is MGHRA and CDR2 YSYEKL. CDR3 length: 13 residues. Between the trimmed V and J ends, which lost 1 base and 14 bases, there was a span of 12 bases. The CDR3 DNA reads TGCGCCAGCAGCCAAGTGGGACCCAACACCCTCCACTTT. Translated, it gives CASSQVGPNTLHF.

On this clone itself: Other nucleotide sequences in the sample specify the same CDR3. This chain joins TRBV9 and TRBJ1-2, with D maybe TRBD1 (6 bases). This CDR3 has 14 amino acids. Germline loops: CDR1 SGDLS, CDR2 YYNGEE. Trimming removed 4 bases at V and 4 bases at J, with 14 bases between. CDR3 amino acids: CASSRPGTLYGYTF. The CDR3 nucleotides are TGTGCCAGCAGCCGGCCCGGGACACTCTATGGCTACACCTTC.

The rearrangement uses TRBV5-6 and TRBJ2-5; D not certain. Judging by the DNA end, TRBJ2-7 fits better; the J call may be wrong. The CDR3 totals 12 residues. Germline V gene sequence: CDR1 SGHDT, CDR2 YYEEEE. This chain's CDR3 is CASSLAVYEQYF. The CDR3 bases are TGTGCCAGCAGCTTGGCCGTGTACGAGCAGTACTTC.

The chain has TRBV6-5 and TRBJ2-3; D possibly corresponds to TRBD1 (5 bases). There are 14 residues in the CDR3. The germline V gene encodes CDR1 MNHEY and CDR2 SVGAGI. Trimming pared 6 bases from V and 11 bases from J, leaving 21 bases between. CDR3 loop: CASSPARVTSMQYF. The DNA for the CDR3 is TGTGCCAGCAGCCCGGCCAGGGTAACTTCGATGCAGTATTTT.

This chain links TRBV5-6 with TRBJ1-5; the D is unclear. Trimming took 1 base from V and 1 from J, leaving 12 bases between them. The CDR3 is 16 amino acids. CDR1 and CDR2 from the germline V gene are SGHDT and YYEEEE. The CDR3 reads CASSLLGPGSNQPQHF. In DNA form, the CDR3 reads TGTGCCAGCAGCTTGCTCGGTCCTGGGAGCAATCAGCCCCAGCATTTT.

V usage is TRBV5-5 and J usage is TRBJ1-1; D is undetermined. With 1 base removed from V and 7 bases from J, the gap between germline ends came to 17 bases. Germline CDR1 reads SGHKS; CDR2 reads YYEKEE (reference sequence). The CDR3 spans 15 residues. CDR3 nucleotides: TGTGCCAGCAGCTTGTCCCCCCCGGAGATAAGTGAAGCTTTCTTT. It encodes CASSLSPPEISEAFF.

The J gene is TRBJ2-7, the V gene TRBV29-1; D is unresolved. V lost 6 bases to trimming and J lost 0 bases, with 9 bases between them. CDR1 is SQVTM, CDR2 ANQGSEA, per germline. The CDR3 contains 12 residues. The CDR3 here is CSVTSSSYEQYF. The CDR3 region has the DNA TGCAGCGTGACAAGTAGCTCCTACGAGCAGTACTTC.

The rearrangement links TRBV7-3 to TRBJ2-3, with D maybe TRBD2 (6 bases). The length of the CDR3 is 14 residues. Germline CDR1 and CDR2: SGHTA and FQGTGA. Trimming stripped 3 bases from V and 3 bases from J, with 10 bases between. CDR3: CASSFGGKTDTQYF. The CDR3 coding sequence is TGTGCCAGCAGCTTTGGGGGGAAGACAGATACGCAGTATTTT.